The rows below give T cell receptor beta chains drawn from one sample of a study of T-cell reconstitution after alpha-beta-depleted transplantation in children. TCRdb reprocessed the PCR reads via MiXCR and lists one record per CDR3 protein. The sample has approximately 240,000 distinct CDR3 sequences; roughly 11% are singletons. Here the sequenced sample was PBMCs, taken before TCRalphabeta/CD19-depleted stem cell transplant. These TCRs come from a child less than two years old with acute myeloid leukemia, due to receive a stem cell transplant. Each CDR3 is given with its conserved first and last residue. D genes are given only for firm matches. The size entry is marked missing in some rows and otherwise reads once, few, many or a size class.

clone_size d_call j_call v_call cdr3_nt cdr3_aa
many . TRBJ2-6 TRBV7-3 TGTGCCAGCAGCTTAACCGGCGGGGTTGGGGCCAACGTCCTGACTTTC CASSLTGGVGANVLTF
many . TRBJ2-4 TRBV7-2 TGTGCCAGCAGCAACAAGGCAGGGGACGCCAAAAACATTCAGTACTTC CASSNKAGDAKNIQYF
once . TRBJ1-1 TRBV28 TGTGCCAGCAGCCCCCCGTCTAACATGAACACTGAAGCTTTCTTT CASSPPSNMNTEAFF
once . TRBJ2-3 TRBV28 TGTACCATCAGTTTCGACACCACAGATACGCAGTATTTT CTISFDTTDTQYF
. TRBD2 TRBJ2-3 TRBV28 TGTGCCAGCAGTCTTCAATACTCGGGACTAGCGGGAGCTACAGATACGCAGTATTTT CASSLQYSGLAGATDTQYF
few TRBD2 TRBJ2-2 TRBV2 TGTGCCAGCAGTGAGCTAGCGGGAAGGGTCGGGGAGCTGTTTTTT CASSELAGRVGELFF
many . TRBJ2-7 TRBV7-8 TGTGCCAGCAGCTTTCACCGGGACATAGCCTACGAGCAGTACTTC CASSFHRDIAYEQYF
many TRBD2 TRBJ2-3 TRBV29-1 TGCAGCGTTGAAGATCGGGGGGTGCGGGTCACTGCAGATACGCAGTATTTT CSVEDRGVRVTADTQYF
many . TRBJ1-1 TRBV9 TGTGCCAGCGCAACGGGGGGAGGCACTGAAGCTTTCTTT CASATGGGTEAFF
many TRBD2 TRBJ2-3 TRBV5-6 TGTGCCAGCAGCCCCGACGGCGGGAGGGCAGATACGCAGTATTTT CASSPDGGRADTQYF
many TRBD2 TRBJ2-1 TRBV20-1 TGCAGTGCTAGAGATACGAACGGGGGGAGTGGGAATGAGCAGTTCTTC CSARDTNGGSGNEQFF
few . TRBJ1-2 TRBV5-1 TGCGCCAGCAGGAGGGAAGGGAACTATGGCTACACCTTC CASRREGNYGYTF
many . TRBJ1-5 TRBV28 TGTGCCAGCAGCCTGTCCGGGCCCCAGCCCCAGCATTTT CASSLSGPQPQHF
many TRBD1 TRBJ2-1 TRBV30 TGTGCCTGGAGCGCTCGGGGAACAGGGGGCCTAAATGAGCAGTTCTTC CAWSARGTGGLNEQFF
many . TRBJ2-2 TRBV5-5 TGTGCCAGCAGCGCTGATATGTCGGGAGTCGGGGAGCTGTTTTTT CASSADMSGVGELFF
many . TRBJ2-4 TRBV13 TGTGCCAGCAGTTTCGACGGAATAGCCAAAAACATTCAGTACTTC CASSFDGIAKNIQYF
many . TRBJ1-1 TRBV18 TGTGCCAGCTCACCTCGGTCGGGGGCAGGGACTGAAGCTTTCTTT CASSPRSGAGTEAFF
many . TRBJ2-7 TRBV5-1 TGCGCCAGCAGCTTGGACCAGTACGAGCAGTACTTC CASSLDQYEQYF
few . TRBJ1-5 TRBV2 TGTGCCAGCAGTGTAGAGCCGGGCCCTCCTCAGCCCCAGCATTTT CASSVEPGPPQPQHF
many TRBD2 TRBJ2-6 TRBV5-6 TGTGCCAGCAGCTCGGGGGGTGGGGCCAACGTCCTGACTTTC CASSSGGGANVLTF
many . TRBJ2-2 TRBV7-8 TGTGCCAGCACCAGACTGATGGGTACCGGGGAGCTGTTTTTT CASTRLMGTGELFF
many TRBD2 TRBJ2-7 TRBV27 TGTGCCAGCAGTTTAAAGGCCTTGCGGGAGTCCCATCACGAGCAGTACTTC CASSLKALRESHHEQYF
many . TRBJ1-5 TRBV20-1 TGCAGTGCTAGAGAAAGGGGGGGGACTCAGCCCCAGCATTTT CSARERGGTQPQHF
. . TRBJ2-1 TRBV19 TGTGCCAGTAGTATGGGGGATGAGCAGTTCTTC CASSMGDEQFF
many . TRBJ1-2 TRBV12-3/TRBV12-4 TGTGCCAGCAGTTTAACGGCGGGGTCTATTGAGGGCTACACCTTC CASSLTAGSIEGYTF
many TRBD2 TRBJ2-5 TRBV12-3/TRBV12-4 TGTGCCAGCAAACTGGGACTAGCGGGGATAGAGACCCAGTACTTC CASKLGLAGIETQYF
many . TRBJ2-1 TRBV14 TGTGCCAGCAGCCCTACTCTAAATAGCAATGAGCAGTTCTTC CASSPTLNSNEQFF
many . TRBJ1-4 TRBV5-5 TGTGCCAGCAGCTCCGTTGGGGCCCGGCCGACTAATGAAAAACTGTTTTTT CASSSVGARPTNEKLFF
many . TRBJ1-3 TRBV12-3/TRBV12-4 TGTGCCAGCAGTTTAAGCAGCTCTGGAAACACCATATATTTT CASSLSSSGNTIYF
few . TRBJ2-5 TRBV7-8 TGTGCCAGCAGCTTAGTGATAAAGGAGACCCAGTACTTC CASSLVIKETQYF
many . TRBJ1-6 TRBV12-3/TRBV12-4 TGTGCCAGCAAGCCCCAGGGATCCTATAATTCACCCCTCCACTTT CASKPQGSYNSPLHF
few TRBD2 TRBJ2-1 TRBV6-5 TGTGCCAGCAGTTACCCCAGCCTAGCGGGAGCGGTGGTCAATGAGCAGTTCTTC CASSYPSLAGAVVNEQFF
many . TRBJ1-1 TRBV20-1 TGCAGTGCGCCGACAGCTATTAACACTGAAGCTTTCTTT CSAPTAINTEAFF
once TRBD2 TRBJ2-7 TRBV12-3/TRBV12-4 TGTGCCAGCAGTCCCGGGACTAGCACCTCCTACGTGCAGCACTTC CASSPGTSTSYVQHF
. TRBD1 TRBJ2-1 TRBV4-2 TGTGCCAGCAGCGAATTCGGACAGGGCGACTACAATGAGCAGTTCTTC CASSEFGQGDYNEQFF
many . TRBJ2-3 TRBV7-2 TGTGCCAGCAGCGTACCAGCGACTGGCACGCAGTATTTT CASSVPATGTQYF
. . TRBJ1-1 TRBV6-1 TGTGCCAGCACTAAGGGACGGATGAACACTGAAGCTTTCTTT CASTKGRMNTEAFF
few TRBD1 TRBJ1-6 TRBV29-1 TGCAGCGTTCCTAAGGGGACAGATAATTCACCCCTCCACTTT CSVPKGTDNSPLHF
many . TRBJ2-7 TRBV7-9 TGTGCCAGCAGCCTCATTTCCTACGAGCAGTACTTC CASSLISYEQYF
many . TRBJ1-5 TRBV20-1 TGCAGTGCGACTCGGACCGATAGCAATCAGCCCCAGCATTTT CSATRTDSNQPQHF
many . TRBJ1-1 TRBV5-5 TGTGCCAGCAGTCTCGGGGCGGTGAACACTGAAGCTTTCTTT CASSLGAVNTEAFF
many . TRBJ2-3 TRBV5-1 TGCGCCAGCAGCTTGGGGTTAACTAGCACAGATACGCAGTATTTT CASSLGLTSTDTQYF
many . TRBJ2-2 TRBV6-5 TGTGCCAGCATTAGGACAACGAACACCGGGGAGCTGTTTTTT CASIRTTNTGELFF
many . TRBJ1-1 TRBV12-3/TRBV12-4 TGTGCCAGCAGCCCTGTCCCGGGGAACACTGAAGCTTTCTTT CASSPVPGNTEAFF
many . TRBJ2-7 TRBV28 TGTGCCAGCAGGAGTCACAGTGGGCCAGACTACGAGCAGTACTTC CASRSHSGPDYEQYF
few . TRBJ2-6 TRBV27 TGTGCCAGCAGTGAAGGGCCTGGGGCCAACGTCCTGACTTTC CASSEGPGANVLTF
many TRBD2 TRBJ2-1 TRBV5-5 TGTGCCAGCAGCCCTCCGGGACTAGAGGCTGAGCAGTTCTTC CASSPPGLEAEQFF
many TRBD1 TRBJ2-7 TRBV12-3/TRBV12-4 TGTGCCAGCAGTCTCAACAGGGGCACCTACGAGCAGTACTTC CASSLNRGTYEQYF
few TRBD1 TRBJ1-6 TRBV7-6 TGTGCCAGCAGCTCCCGGGACAGCTCCTATAATTCACCCCTCCACTTT CASSSRDSSYNSPLHF